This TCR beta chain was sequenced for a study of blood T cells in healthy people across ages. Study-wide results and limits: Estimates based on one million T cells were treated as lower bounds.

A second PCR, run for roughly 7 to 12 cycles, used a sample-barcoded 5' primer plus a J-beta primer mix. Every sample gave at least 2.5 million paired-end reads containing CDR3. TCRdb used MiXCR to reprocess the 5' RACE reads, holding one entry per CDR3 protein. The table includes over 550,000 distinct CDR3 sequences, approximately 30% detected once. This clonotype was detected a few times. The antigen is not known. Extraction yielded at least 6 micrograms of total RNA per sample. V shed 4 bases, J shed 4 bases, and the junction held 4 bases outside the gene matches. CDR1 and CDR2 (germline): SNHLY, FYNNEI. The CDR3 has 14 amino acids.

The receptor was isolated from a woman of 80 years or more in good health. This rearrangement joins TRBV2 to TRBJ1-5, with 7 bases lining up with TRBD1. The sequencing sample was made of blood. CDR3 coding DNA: TGTGCCAGCAGTGGGGACAGCGCTAATCAGCCCCAGCATTTT. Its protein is CASSGDSANQPQHF.